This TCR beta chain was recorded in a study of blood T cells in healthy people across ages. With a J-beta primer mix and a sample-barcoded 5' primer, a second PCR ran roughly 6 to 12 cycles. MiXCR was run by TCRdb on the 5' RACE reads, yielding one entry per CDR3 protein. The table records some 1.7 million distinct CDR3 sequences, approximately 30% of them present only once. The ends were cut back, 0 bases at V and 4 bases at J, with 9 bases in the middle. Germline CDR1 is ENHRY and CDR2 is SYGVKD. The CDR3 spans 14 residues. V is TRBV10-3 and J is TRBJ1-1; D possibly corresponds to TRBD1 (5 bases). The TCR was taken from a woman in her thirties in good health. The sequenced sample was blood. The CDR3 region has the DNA TGTGCCATCAGTGAGTCAACTGGGGCCACTGAAGCTTTCTTT. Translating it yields CAISESTGATEAFF.